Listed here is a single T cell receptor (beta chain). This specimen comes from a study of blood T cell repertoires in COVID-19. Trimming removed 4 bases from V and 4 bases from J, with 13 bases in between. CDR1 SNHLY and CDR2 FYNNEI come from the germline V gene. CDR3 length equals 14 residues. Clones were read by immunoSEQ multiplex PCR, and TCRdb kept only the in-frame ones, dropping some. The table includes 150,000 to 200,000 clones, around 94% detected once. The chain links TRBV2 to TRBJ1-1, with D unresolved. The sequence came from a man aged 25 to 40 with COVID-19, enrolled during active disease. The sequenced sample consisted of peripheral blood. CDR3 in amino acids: CASSGFFYGTEAFF. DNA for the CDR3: TGTGCCAGCAGTGGCTTCTTCTATGGCACTGAAGCTTTCTTT.